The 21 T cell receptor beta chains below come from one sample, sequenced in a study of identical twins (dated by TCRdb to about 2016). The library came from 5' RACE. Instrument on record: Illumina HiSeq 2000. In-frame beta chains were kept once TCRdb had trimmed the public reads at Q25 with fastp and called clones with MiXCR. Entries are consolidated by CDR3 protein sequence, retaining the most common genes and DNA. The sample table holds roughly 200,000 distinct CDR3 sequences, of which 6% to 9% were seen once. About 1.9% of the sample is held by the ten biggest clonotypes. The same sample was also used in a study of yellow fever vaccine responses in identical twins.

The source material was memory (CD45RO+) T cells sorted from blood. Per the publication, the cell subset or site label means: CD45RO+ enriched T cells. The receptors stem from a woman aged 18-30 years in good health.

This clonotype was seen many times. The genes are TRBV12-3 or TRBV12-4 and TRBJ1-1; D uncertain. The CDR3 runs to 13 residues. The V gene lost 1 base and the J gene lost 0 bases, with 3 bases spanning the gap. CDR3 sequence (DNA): TGTGCCAGCAGTTTAGACATGAACACTGAAGCTTTCTTT. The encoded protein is CASSLDMNTEAFF.

Here the CDR3 reads CASSRWLAETQYF. As DNA, the CDR3 is TGTGCCAGCAGTCGTTGGCTAGCCGAGACCCAGTACTTC. The V call is TRBV12-3 or TRBV12-4, the J call TRBJ2-5; perhaps TRBD2 as D (5 bases). The CDR3 runs 13 residues. V lost 5 bases to trimming and J lost 5 bases, with 12 bases between them.

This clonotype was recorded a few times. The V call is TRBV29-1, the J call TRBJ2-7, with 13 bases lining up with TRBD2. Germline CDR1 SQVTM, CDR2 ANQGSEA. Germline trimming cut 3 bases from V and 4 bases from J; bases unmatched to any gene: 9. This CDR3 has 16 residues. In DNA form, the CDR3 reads TGCAGCGTTGAGGGTTTGGGGACTAGCGGGATTTACGAGCAGTACTTC. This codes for CSVEGLGTSGIYEQYF.

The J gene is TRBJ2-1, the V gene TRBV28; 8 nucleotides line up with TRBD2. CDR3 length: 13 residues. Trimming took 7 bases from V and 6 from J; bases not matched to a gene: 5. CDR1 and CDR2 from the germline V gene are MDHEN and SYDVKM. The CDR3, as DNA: TGTGCCAGCAAGCGGGGGCCCGGCAATGAGCAGTTCTTC. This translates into CASKRGPGNEQFF.

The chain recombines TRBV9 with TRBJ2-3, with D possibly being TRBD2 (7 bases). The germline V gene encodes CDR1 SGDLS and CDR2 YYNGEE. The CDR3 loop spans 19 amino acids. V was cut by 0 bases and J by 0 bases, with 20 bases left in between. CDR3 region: CASSVGTWGRGASTDTQYF. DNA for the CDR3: TGTGCCAGCAGCGTAGGGACTTGGGGACGGGGGGCCAGCACAGATACGCAGTATTTT.

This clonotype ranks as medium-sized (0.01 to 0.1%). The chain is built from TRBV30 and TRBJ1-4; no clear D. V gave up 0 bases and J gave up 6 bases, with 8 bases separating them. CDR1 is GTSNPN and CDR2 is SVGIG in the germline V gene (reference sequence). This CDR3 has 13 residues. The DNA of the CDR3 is TGTGCCTGGAGTGTCGGGCGTTATGAAAAACTGTTTTTT. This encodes CAWSVGRYEKLFF.

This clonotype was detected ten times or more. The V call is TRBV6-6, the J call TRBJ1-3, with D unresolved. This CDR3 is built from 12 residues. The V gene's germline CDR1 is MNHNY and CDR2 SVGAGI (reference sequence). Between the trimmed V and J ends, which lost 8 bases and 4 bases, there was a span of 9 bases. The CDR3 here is CASHRSGNTIYF. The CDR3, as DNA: TGTGCCAGCCACCGGTCGGGAAACACCATATATTTT.

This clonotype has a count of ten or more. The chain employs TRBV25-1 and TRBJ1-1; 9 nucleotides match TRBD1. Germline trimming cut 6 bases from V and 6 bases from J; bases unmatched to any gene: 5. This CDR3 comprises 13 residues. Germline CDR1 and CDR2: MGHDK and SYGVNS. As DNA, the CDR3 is TGTGCCAGCAGCGGGACAGGGTTCGCTGAAGCTTTCTTT. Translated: CASSGTGFAEAFF.

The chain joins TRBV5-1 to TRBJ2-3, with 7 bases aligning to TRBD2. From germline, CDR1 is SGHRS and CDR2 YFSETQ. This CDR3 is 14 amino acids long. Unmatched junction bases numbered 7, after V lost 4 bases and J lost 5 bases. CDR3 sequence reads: CASSLGLEGDTQYF. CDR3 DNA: TGCGCCAGCAGCCTCGGACTAGAAGGAGATACGCAGTATTTT.

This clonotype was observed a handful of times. The CDR3: CASSPLALSSYNEQFF. Written as DNA, the CDR3 is TGTGCCAGCAGCCCACTAGCGTTGAGCTCCTACAATGAGCAGTTCTTC. This rearrangement joins TRBV7-9 to TRBJ2-1, with TRBD2 matching over 7 bases. Per the germline V gene, CDR1 is SEHNR and CDR2 is FQNEAQ (reference sequence). This CDR3 contains 16 residues. Losses at the gene ends were 5 bases for V and 0 bases for J; bases not matched to a gene: 7.

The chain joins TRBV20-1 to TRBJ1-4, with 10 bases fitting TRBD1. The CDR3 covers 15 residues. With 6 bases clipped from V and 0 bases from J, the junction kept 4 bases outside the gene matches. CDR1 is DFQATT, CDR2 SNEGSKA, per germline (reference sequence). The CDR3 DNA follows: TGCAGTGCCCCGGGACAGGGGCCAACTAATGAAAAACTGTTTTTT. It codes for CSAPGQGPTNEKLFF.

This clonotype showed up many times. This chain's CDR3 is CAIARGIAANEKLFF. CDR3 nucleotide sequence: TGTGCCATCGCCAGGGGGATTGCGGCTAATGAAAAACTGTTTTTT. The rearrangement uses TRBV10-3 and TRBJ1-4; 7 nucleotides agree with TRBD1. This CDR3 has 15 residues. Trimming took 8 bases from V and 3 from J; bases not matched to a gene: 9. In germline, CDR1 is ENHRY, CDR2 SYGVKD.

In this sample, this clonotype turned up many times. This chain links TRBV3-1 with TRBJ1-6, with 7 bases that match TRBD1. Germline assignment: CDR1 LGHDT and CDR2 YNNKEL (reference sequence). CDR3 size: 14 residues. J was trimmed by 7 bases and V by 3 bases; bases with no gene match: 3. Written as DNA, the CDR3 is TGTGCCAGCAGCCAGGGGACAGAGAATTCACCCCTCCACTTT. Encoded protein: CASSQGTENSPLHF.

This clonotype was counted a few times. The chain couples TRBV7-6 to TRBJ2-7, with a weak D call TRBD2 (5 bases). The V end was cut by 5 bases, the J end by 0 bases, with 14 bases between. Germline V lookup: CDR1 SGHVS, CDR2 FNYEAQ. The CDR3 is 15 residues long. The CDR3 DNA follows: TGTGCCAGCAGCGCCGGGCCGGGAAGCTCCTACGAGCAGTACTTC. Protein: CASSAGPGSSYEQYF.

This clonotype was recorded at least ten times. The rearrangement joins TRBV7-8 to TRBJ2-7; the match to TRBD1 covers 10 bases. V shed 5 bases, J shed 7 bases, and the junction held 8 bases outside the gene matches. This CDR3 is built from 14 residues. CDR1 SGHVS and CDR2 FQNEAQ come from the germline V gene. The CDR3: CASSLDRGAEEQYF. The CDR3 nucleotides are TGTGCCAGCAGCCTGGACAGGGGGGCGGAAGAGCAGTACTTC.

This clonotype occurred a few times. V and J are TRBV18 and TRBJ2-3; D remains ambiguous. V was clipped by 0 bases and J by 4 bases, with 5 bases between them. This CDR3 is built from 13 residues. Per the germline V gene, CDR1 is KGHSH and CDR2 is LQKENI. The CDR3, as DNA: TGTGCCAGCTCACCACCGGGGTCAGATACGCAGTATTTT. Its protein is CASSPPGSDTQYF.

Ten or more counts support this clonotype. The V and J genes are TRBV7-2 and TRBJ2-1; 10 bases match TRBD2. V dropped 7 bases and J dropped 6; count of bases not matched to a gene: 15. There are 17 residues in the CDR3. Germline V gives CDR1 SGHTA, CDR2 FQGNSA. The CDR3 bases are TGTGCCAGCACAGAGGCTCTAGCGGGGGCGGGGGGCAATGAGCAGTTCTTC. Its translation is CASTEALAGAGGNEQFF.

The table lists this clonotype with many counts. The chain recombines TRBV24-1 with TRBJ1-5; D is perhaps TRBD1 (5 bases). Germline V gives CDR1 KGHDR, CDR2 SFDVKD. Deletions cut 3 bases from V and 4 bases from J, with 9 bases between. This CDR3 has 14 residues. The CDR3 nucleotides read TGTGCCACCAGTGATCCCGGGGGAAATCAGCCCCAGCATTTT. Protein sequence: CATSDPGGNQPQHF.

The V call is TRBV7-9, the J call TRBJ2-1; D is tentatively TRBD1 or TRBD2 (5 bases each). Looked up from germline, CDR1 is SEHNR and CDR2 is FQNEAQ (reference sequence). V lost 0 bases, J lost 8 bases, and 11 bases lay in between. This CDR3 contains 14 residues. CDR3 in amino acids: CASSLAGTSDEQFF. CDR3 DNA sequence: TGTGCCAGCAGCTTAGCGGGGACGAGCGATGAGCAGTTCTTC.

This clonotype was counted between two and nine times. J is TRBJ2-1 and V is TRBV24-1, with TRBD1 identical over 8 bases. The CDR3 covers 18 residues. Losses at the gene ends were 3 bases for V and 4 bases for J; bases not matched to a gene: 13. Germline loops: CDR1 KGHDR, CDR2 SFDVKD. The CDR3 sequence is CATSDTGQVSGNYNEQFF. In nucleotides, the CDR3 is TGTGCCACCAGTGATACGGGACAGGTCAGCGGTAATTACAATGAGCAGTTCTTC.

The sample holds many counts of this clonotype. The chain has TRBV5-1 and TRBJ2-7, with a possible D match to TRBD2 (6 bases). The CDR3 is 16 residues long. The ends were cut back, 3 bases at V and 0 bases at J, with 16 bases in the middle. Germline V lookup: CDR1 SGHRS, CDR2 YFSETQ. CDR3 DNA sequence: TGCGCCAGCAGCTACGCACATAGCGGCAACTCCTACGAGCAGTACTTC. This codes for CASSYAHSGNSYEQYF.